One and the same sample provided the 17 T cell receptor beta chains below, sequenced in a study of OX40 agonist ivuxolimab in advanced cancers. Generated by immunoSEQ multiplex PCR, the TCRdb table keeps only in-frame clones and is missing some. The sample has tens of thousands of clones, less than 90% seen once. The specimen was CD4+ or CD8+ T cells sorted from blood, collected in a trial of the OX40 agonist ivuxolimab. These receptors came from an adult with an advanced solid tumor such as melanoma, head and neck, liver or kidney cancer.

This chain uses TRBV7-2 with TRBJ1-1, with TRBD1 as a possible D gene (5 bases). Trimming left V 4 bases short and J 0 bases short, with 9 bases between. The CDR3 is made up of 14 amino acids. The germline CDR1 and CDR2 sequences are SGHTA and FQGNSA. The CDR3 DNA is TGTGCCAGCAGCTCCTTGGGGCTGAACACTGAAGCTTTCTTT. The encoded protein is CASSSLGLNTEAFF.

The chain has TRBV9 and TRBJ2-1; TRBD1 might be the D (6 bases). Trimming took off 3 bases at V and 3 bases at J, with 16 bases between the two ends. The germline CDR1 and CDR2 sequences are SGDLS and YYNGEE. The CDR3 spans 16 residues. The CDR3 loop reads CASSEREGQIYNEQFF. CDR3 DNA: TGTGCCAGCAGCGAGAGGGAAGGACAGATCTACAATGAGCAGTTCTTC.

The V gene is TRBV2, the J gene TRBJ1-5, with a tentative D call TRBD1 (6 bases). The CDR3 contains 13 residues. The germline V and J ends were trimmed by 5 bases and 7 bases, with 12 bases remaining between them. CDR1 is SNHLY, CDR2 FYNNEI, per germline. The DNA of the CDR3 is TGTGCCAGCAGTTGGGACATTACCCAGCCCCAGCATTTT. Its protein product is CASSWDITQPQHF.

This chain joins TRBV6-1 and TRBJ1-1; D gene uncertain. V was clipped by 4 bases and J by 3 bases, with 6 bases between them. The germline V gene has CDR1 MNHNS and CDR2 SASEGT. This CDR3 has 12 residues. The CDR3 here is CASSGGYTEAFF. In nucleotides, the CDR3 is TGTGCCAGCAGTGGAGGGTACACTGAAGCTTTCTTT.

The chain is built from TRBV28 and TRBJ2-5, with a possible D match to TRBD2 (5 bases). TRBJ2-7 matches the DNA end more closely, so the J call is doubtful. The germline V gene encodes CDR1 MDHEN and CDR2 SYDVKM. This CDR3 contains 14 residues. The CDR3, as DNA: TGTGCCAGCACCTCCGGGAATTCCCCCTACGAGCAGTACTTC. Translated, it gives CASTSGNSPYEQYF.

This chain uses TRBV19 with TRBJ1-1; 10 positions agree with TRBD1. Germline trimming cut 5 bases from V and 4 bases from J; bases unmatched to any gene: 4. Germline CDR1 and CDR2: LNHDA and SQIVND (reference sequence). The CDR3 runs 14 residues. This chain's CDR3 is CASSPTGGGTEAFF. The CDR3 DNA reads as TGTGCCAGTAGTCCGACAGGGGGCGGCACTGAAGCTTTCTTT.

The chain recombines TRBV7-8 with TRBJ2-1; unclear D gene. Trimming stripped 3 bases from V and 8 bases from J, with 5 bases between. This CDR3 region has 11 residues. CDR1 is SGHVS, CDR2 FQNEAQ, per germline. This chain's CDR3 is CASSLVDEQFF. The CDR3 coding sequence is TGTGCCAGCAGCTTGGTTGATGAGCAGTTCTTC.

The chain combines TRBV27 with TRBJ2-5; D gene uncertain. V lost 2 bases and J lost 10, with 14 bases in between. This CDR3 is 13 amino acids long. CDR1 and CDR2 (germline): MNHEY, SMNVEV (reference sequence). CDR3 DNA: TGTGCCAGCAGTTTAACTGGGGAATTGGGCCAGTACTTC. It encodes CASSLTGELGQYF.

The chain links TRBV7-9 to TRBJ1-1; 9 bases fit TRBD1. The CDR3 runs 14 residues. V dropped 5 bases and J dropped 5; count of bases not matched to a gene: 6. Per the germline V gene, CDR1 is SEHNR and CDR2 is FQNEAQ (reference sequence). The CDR3 loop reads CASSEQGAETEAFF. The CDR3 nucleotides are TGTGCCAGCAGCGAACAGGGGGCAGAAACTGAAGCTTTCTTT.

V gene TRBV2 combines with J gene TRBJ2-7; TRBD2 is a possible D gene (5 bases). CDR1 is SNHLY and CDR2 is FYNNEI in the germline V gene. This CDR3 is built from 13 residues. The germline V and J ends were trimmed by 7 bases and 7 bases, with 17 bases remaining between them. This chain's CDR3 is CASKLRERGEQYF. The CDR3 coding sequence is TGTGCCAGCAAACTTCGAGAGCGCGGGGAGCAGTACTTC.

The chain uses TRBV28 and TRBJ1-5; TRBD1 is a possible D gene (6 bases). The germline V gene has CDR1 MDHEN and CDR2 SYDVKM. V lost 7 bases and J lost 2, with 6 bases in between. The CDR3 runs 12 residues. The CDR3: CASKGGNQPQHF. The CDR3 DNA follows: TGTGCCAGCAAGGGGGGCAATCAGCCCCAGCATTTT.

V gene TRBV29-1 combines with J gene TRBJ1-2; tentatively, D is TRBD1 (5 bases). Germline V gives CDR1 SQVTM, CDR2 ANQGSEA. The CDR3 has 11 residues. V lost 8 bases and J lost 7, with 14 bases in between. The CDR3 here is CSSWGGSGYTF. CDR3 bases: TGCAGCTCATGGGGGGGTAGTGGCTACACCTTC.

The rearrangement joins TRBV6-1 to TRBJ2-7; 8 bases are a match to TRBD1. With V trimmed by 11 bases and J by 0 bases, 9 bases remained unmatched. This CDR3 region has 14 residues. Germline CDR1 and CDR2: MNHNS and SASEGT. The CDR3 DNA sequence: TGTGCCCACGACGACAGGGGCATCTCCTACGAGCAGTACTTC. Protein sequence: CAHDDRGISYEQYF.

The V gene is TRBV11-3, the J gene TRBJ2-2, with 9 bases identical to TRBD2. Germline CDR1 and CDR2: SGHNT and YENEEA. After removal of 1 base from V and 4 bases from J, the junction contained 4 bases not matched to a gene. This CDR3 is 16 amino acids long. DNA for the CDR3: TGTGCCAGCAGCTTAGGGGTAGCGGGGGTCACCGGGGAGCTGTTTTTT. As protein: CASSLGVAGVTGELFF.

This clone showed up just once. The chain links TRBV7-3 to TRBJ2-1; D assignment may be TRBD1 or TRBD2 (5 bases each). This CDR3 is 15 amino acids long. Per germline, CDR1 SGHTA and CDR2 FQGTGA. With 4 bases removed from V and 2 bases from J, the gap between germline ends came to 12 bases. The CDR3 protein is CASSSQGEAYNEQFF. The CDR3 DNA sequence: TGTGCCAGCAGCTCCCAGGGAGAGGCCTACAATGAGCAGTTCTTC.

The chain has TRBV19 and TRBJ1-1; D is uncertain. Germline V gives CDR1 LNHDA, CDR2 SQIVND (reference sequence). The CDR3 is 13 residues long. Trimming took off 5 bases at V and 7 bases at J, with 14 bases between the two ends. This CDR3 reads CASSPTRGNEAFF. The DNA for the CDR3 is TGTGCCAGTAGTCCTACCCGAGGCAATGAAGCTTTCTTT.

V and J are TRBV18 and TRBJ2-3; a possible D gene is TRBD2 (6 bases). V was clipped by 8 bases and J by 3 bases, with 15 bases between them. Germline CDR1 reads KGHSH; CDR2 reads LQKENI. The CDR3 is 14 amino acids. This CDR3 is CASKAGTGTDTQYF. The CDR3 DNA sequence: TGTGCCAGCAAGGCTGGGACTGGTACAGATACGCAGTATTTT.